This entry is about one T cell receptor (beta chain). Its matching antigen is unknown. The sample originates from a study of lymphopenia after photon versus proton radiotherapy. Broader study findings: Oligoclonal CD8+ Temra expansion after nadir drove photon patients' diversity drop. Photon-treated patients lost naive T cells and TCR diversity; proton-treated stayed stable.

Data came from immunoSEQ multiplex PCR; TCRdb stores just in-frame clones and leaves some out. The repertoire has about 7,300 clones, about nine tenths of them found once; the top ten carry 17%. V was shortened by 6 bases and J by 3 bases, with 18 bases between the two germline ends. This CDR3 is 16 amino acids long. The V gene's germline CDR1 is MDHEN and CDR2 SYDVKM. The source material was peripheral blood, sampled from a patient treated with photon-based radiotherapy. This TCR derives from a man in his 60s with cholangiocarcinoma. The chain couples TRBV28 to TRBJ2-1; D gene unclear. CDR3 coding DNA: TGTGCCAGCAGCGGTAGGCGGAAGTCTTTCTACAATGAGCAGTTCTTC. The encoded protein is CASSGRRKSFYNEQFF. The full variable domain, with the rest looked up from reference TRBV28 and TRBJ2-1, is DVKVTQSSRYLVKRTGEKVFLECVQDMDHENMFWYRQDPGLGLRLIYFSYDVKMKEKGDIPEGYSVSREKKERFSLILESASTNQTSMYLCASSGRRKSFYNEQFFGPGTRLTVL.